This TCR beta chain was captured in a study of blood T cell repertoires in COVID-19. Study-level information: Acute-phase and convalescent COVID-19 samples originated in the United States, Italy and Spain.

Germline V gives CDR1 SGHRS, CDR2 YFSETQ. CDR3 length: 14 amino acids. V was cut by 0 bases and J by 3 bases, with 10 bases left in between. Original processing methods: Nucleated cell counts were estimated from reference gene primer amplification. The protocol was immunoSEQ multiplex PCR, while the TCRdb copy is restricted to in-frame clones and leaves out a portion. V, J and clone size are taken as reported in that table, and D and trimming were inferred from the DNA itself. In the table there are about 480,000 clones, roughly 85% of which are singletons. The chain joins TRBV5-1 to TRBJ2-7, with D maybe TRBD2 (5 bases). This TCR was sampled from a woman between 18 and 29 years old with acute COVID-19. Sequenced material: PBMCs or T cells enriched from blood (not recorded which). CDR3 sequence reads: CASSLGTDFYEQYF. The CDR3 DNA reads TGCGCCAGCAGCTTGGGAACGGACTTCTACGAGCAGTACTTC.